Below, 26 T cell receptor beta chains from the same sample are listed, as sequenced in a study of blood T cell repertoires in COVID-19. Profiling relied on immunoSEQ multiplex PCR, and the TCRdb table lists in-frame clones only, not all of them. This repertoire shows tens of thousands of clones, about four fifths found once; its top ten account for under 11%. The specimen sequenced was peripheral blood. The origin of the receptors is a man between 60 and 75 years old with acute or convalescent COVID-19.

This chain uses TRBV5-6 with TRBJ2-2; D ambiguous. Germline CDR1 and CDR2: SGHDT and YYEEEE. Trimming shortened V by 0 bases and J by 4 bases, and 10 bases separated the two germline ends. The CDR3 has 15 residues. For the CDR3, the DNA is TGTGCCAGCAGCTTGGGCGGCACGCTCACCGGGGAGCTGTTTTTT. Protein sequence: CASSLGGTLTGELFF.

The gene calls are TRBV4-2 and TRBJ1-2; 9 bases fit TRBD1. The J segment lost 5 bases and the V segment lost 4 bases, leaving 5 bases of the junction unmatched. Germline V gene lookup returns CDR1 LGHNA and CDR2 YNFKEQ. This CDR3 has 14 residues. DNA for the CDR3: TGTGCCAGCAGCCTGGGACAGGGCGTTTATGGCTACACCTTC. It yields the protein CASSLGQGVYGYTF.

The sample holds one count of this clone. V and J are TRBV14 and TRBJ1-3; TRBD1 matches 8 bases. Germline V CDR1 and CDR2: SGHDN, FVKESK. CDR3 size: 14 residues. Germline trimming cut 4 bases from V and 3 bases from J; bases unmatched to any gene: 2. The CDR3 coding sequence is TGTGCCAGCAGCCTCAGGGGGCATGGAAACACCATATATTTT. This gives the protein CASSLRGHGNTIYF.

The chain carries TRBV7-3 and TRBJ2-1, with a tentative D call TRBD1 (6 bases). V was cut by 8 bases and J by 3 bases, with 20 bases left in between. The CDR3 is made up of 16 amino acids. The germline CDR1 and CDR2 sequences are SGHTA and FQGTGA. The CDR3 loop reads CASYEFGGQNYNEQFF. DNA of the CDR3: TGTGCCAGCTACGAGTTTGGGGGCCAAAACTACAATGAGCAGTTCTTC.

The chain carries TRBV12-3 or TRBV12-4 and TRBJ1-2; 8 bases fit TRBD1. The CDR3 length is 13 residues. Trimming removed 3 bases from V and 8 bases from J; junction bases left unmatched: 5. The chain's CDR3 is CASSFARGLGYTF. The CDR3 DNA reads as TGTGCCAGCAGTTTCGCCAGGGGGCTCGGCTACACCTTC.

The chain carries TRBV14 and TRBJ1-4; TRBD1 matches at 7 bases. Germline CDR1 and CDR2: SGHDN and FVKESK. This CDR3 is 16 amino acids long. The junction had 5 bases not matched to a gene; V was cut back by 4 bases and J by 0 bases. The CDR3 nucleotides are TGTGCCAGCAGCCCTTACAGGGGTGCAACTAATGAAAAACTGTTTTTT. Translation: CASSPYRGATNEKLFF.

The rearrangement joins TRBV18 to TRBJ1-6, with a weak D call TRBD1 (6 bases). The CDR3 runs to 17 residues. The germline V and J ends were trimmed by 0 bases and 7 bases, with 16 bases remaining between them. Germline V CDR1 and CDR2: KGHSH, LQKENI. The CDR3 is CASSPPRSGQLNSPLHF. Written as DNA, the CDR3 is TGTGCCAGCTCACCACCACGGTCAGGACAGCTGAATTCACCCCTCCACTTT.

This clone was seen a handful of times. The chain has TRBV19 and TRBJ2-1; D remains unclear. The CDR3 sequence is 14 residues long. The germline CDR1 and CDR2 sequences are LNHDA and SQIVND (reference sequence). V was clipped by 3 bases and J by 4 bases, with 10 bases between them. The DNA for the CDR3 is TGTGCCAGTAGTATGGCCCAGCGTTACAATGAGCAGTTCTTC. Translated: CASSMAQRYNEQFF.

CDR3 sequence (DNA): TGTGCCAGCAGTTACAGCCGAGCCTCTGGGGCCAACGTCCTGACTTTC. Its protein is CASSYSRASGANVLTF. This chain connects TRBV6-5 to TRBJ2-6; D uncertain. Trimming cost V 2 bases and J 0 bases, with 8 bases left between them. Germline V CDR1 and CDR2: MNHEY, SVGAGI. CDR3 length equals 16 residues.

The chain couples TRBV4-1 to TRBJ1-3; 7 nucleotides match TRBD1. V lost 3 bases to trimming and J lost 3 bases; unmatched junction nucleotides: 8. There are 16 residues in the CDR3. The germline gives CDR1 MGHRA, CDR2 YSYEKL. The CDR3 is CASSHPLGQIGNTIYF. In DNA form, the CDR3 reads TGCGCCAGCAGCCACCCCCTGGGACAGATTGGAAACACCATATATTTT.

The J gene is TRBJ1-5, the V gene TRBV2, with TRBD1 matching 8 bases. V lost 9 bases, J lost 4 bases, and 11 bases stayed unmatched. Germline CDR1 SNHLY, CDR2 FYNNEI. The CDR3 covers 15 residues. CDR3 nucleotide sequence: TGTGCCAGGGAGACAGGGGCCCAAATGAATCAGCCCCAGCATTTT. The encoded protein is CARETGAQMNQPQHF.

The chain combines TRBV3-1 (or the pseudogene TRBV3-2) with TRBJ1-5; 8 bases are a match to TRBD1. CDR1 is LGHDT, CDR2 YNNKEL, per germline (reference sequence). V dropped 6 bases and J dropped 0; count of bases not matched to a gene: 13. The CDR3 has 18 amino acids. The CDR3 DNA follows: TGTGCCAGCAGGAGTGGACAGGGTGCGGGTTATAGCAATCAGCCCCAGCATTTT. Protein sequence: CASRSGQGAGYSNQPQHF.

This clone was observed a handful of times. The chain employs TRBV4-3 and TRBJ1-4; 9 bases are a match to TRBD1. This CDR3 region has 15 residues. V trimming: 0 bases; J trimming: 5 bases; junction bases outside the gene matches: 1. CDR1 and CDR2 (germline): LGHNA, YSLEER. CDR3 region: CASSQEGQGNEKLFF. For the CDR3, the DNA is TGCGCCAGCAGCCAAGAGGGACAGGGCAATGAAAAACTGTTTTTT.

The chain joins TRBV7-2 to TRBJ2-7, with D maybe TRBD2 (6 bases). CDR1 SGHTA and CDR2 FQGNSA come from the germline V gene. This CDR3 is 14 amino acids long. V was pared by 8 bases and J by 7 bases, with 21 bases between. In DNA, the CDR3 is TGTGCCAGCTCCAGGGTATTGAGCGGGTGGGAGCAGTACTTC. The encoded protein is CASSRVLSGWEQYF.

Of note for this clone: One end of the junction fails to match germline, which may point to a read error. This chain connects TRBV5-1 to TRBJ2-7; 10 bases are a match to TRBD2. There are 14 residues in the CDR3. Per germline, CDR1 SGHRS and CDR2 YFSETQ. As DNA, the CDR3 is TGCGCCAGCAGCCCTTCTAGCGGGAGCATCGCCCGGGACTTC. Encoded protein: CASSPSSGSIARDF.

V usage is TRBV3-1 (or the pseudogene TRBV3-2) and J usage is TRBJ2-7; D perhaps matches TRBD2 (5 bases). The CDR3 sequence is 11 residues long. Germline values: CDR1 LGHDT, CDR2 YNNKEL (reference sequence). V lost 6 bases to trimming and J lost 3 bases, with 6 bases between them. The CDR3 nucleotides are TGTGCCAGCAGGAGCGGCTACGAGCAGTACTTC. Translating gives CASRSGYEQYF.

The chain couples TRBV9 to TRBJ2-1; tentatively, D is TRBD1 (5 bases). Trimming took off 3 bases at V and 4 bases at J, with 11 bases between the two ends. The CDR3 covers 14 residues. CDR1 SGDLS and CDR2 YYNGEE come from the germline V gene. CDR3 in DNA: TGTGCCAGCAGCGCAATGTCAGGGTACAATGAGCAGTTCTTC. It yields the protein CASSAMSGYNEQFF.

This chain joins TRBV7-9 and TRBJ1-4, with 9 bases aligning to TRBD1. Losses at the gene ends were 4 bases for V and 8 bases for J; bases not matched to a gene: 8. Germline CDR1 and CDR2: SEHNR and FQNEAQ (reference sequence). This CDR3 is 15 amino acids long. CDR3 protein: CASSYQGQGREKLFF. The DNA for the CDR3 is TGTGCCAGCAGCTACCAGGGACAGGGAAGGGAAAAACTGTTTTTT.

This clone was counted a few times. The genes are TRBV27 and TRBJ1-5, with TRBD1 matching over 8 bases. Germline values: CDR1 MNHEY, CDR2 SMNVEV (reference sequence). CDR3 size: 16 residues. Unmatched junction bases numbered 11, after V lost 4 bases and J lost 6 bases. The CDR3: CASSSQGQGAIQPQHF. CDR3 sequence (DNA): TGTGCCAGCAGTTCCCAGGGGCAGGGGGCCATTCAGCCCCAGCATTTT.

The rearrangement links TRBV3-1 (or the pseudogene TRBV3-2) to TRBJ1-6; no definite D call. Germline V gene lookup returns CDR1 LGHDT and CDR2 YNNKEL (reference sequence). The CDR3 covers 13 residues. V shed 2 bases and J shed 8 bases, with 7 bases lying between them. The DNA of the CDR3 is TGTGCCAGCAGCCAAATCGTCTATTCACCCCTCCACTTT. Amino acids: CASSQIVYSPLHF.

The rearrangement joins TRBV7-2 to TRBJ2-4; 9 bases agree with TRBD1. V shed 5 bases, J shed 5 bases, and the junction held 4 bases outside the gene matches. This CDR3 spans 14 amino acids. CDR1 is SGHTA, CDR2 FQGNSA, per germline. This chain's CDR3 is CASSPQGAQNIQYF. For the CDR3, the DNA is TGTGCCAGCAGCCCACAGGGGGCACAAAACATTCAGTACTTC.

The V gene is TRBV3-1 (or the pseudogene TRBV3-2), the J gene TRBJ1-2; possibly TRBD1 for D (5 bases). Between the trimmed V and J ends, which lost 5 bases and 4 bases, there was a span of 17 bases. CDR1 LGHDT and CDR2 YNNKEL come from the germline V gene (reference sequence). This CDR3 comprises 15 residues. Here the CDR3 reads CASSSRDFSRYGYTF. In DNA form, the CDR3 reads TGTGCCAGCAGCTCTCGGGACTTTAGCCGCTATGGCTACACCTTC.

This clone showed up just once. The sample has other DNA sequences that encode this CDR3 too. The chain is built from TRBV19 and TRBJ2-7; 9 nucleotides align to TRBD1. Germline-derived CDR1 and CDR2 are LNHDA and SQIVND (reference sequence). The CDR3 totals 15 residues. V shed 3 bases and J 4 bases; nucleotides not matched to a gene: 7. CDR3 protein: CASSIAEGQGYEQYF. The CDR3 region has the DNA TGTGCCAGTAGTATTGCCGAGGGACAGGGATACGAGCAGTACTTC.

The chain joins TRBV16 to TRBJ2-1; 8 nucleotides match TRBD1. V lost 8 bases, J lost 2 bases, and 8 bases stayed unmatched. From germline, CDR1 is KGHSY and CDR2 FQNENV. The CDR3 totals 15 residues. The CDR3: CASHRGDRAYNEQFF. The CDR3 DNA sequence: TGTGCCAGCCACAGGGGGGACAGAGCCTACAATGAGCAGTTCTTC. Drawing the rest from reference TRBV16 and TRBJ2-1, the complete variable domain is GEEVAQTPKHLVRGEGQKAKLYCAPIKGHSYVFWYQQVLKNEFKFLISFQNENVFDETGMPKERFSAKCLPNSPCSLEIQATKLEDSAVYFCASHRGDRAYNEQFFGPGTRLTVL.

The V gene is TRBV18, the J gene TRBJ2-1, with no clear D. Germline V CDR1 and CDR2: KGHSH, LQKENI. This CDR3 contains 14 residues. V lost 4 bases to trimming and J lost 0 bases, with 7 bases between them. The CDR3 DNA follows: TGTGCCAGCTCACATGGTAGCTCCTACAATGAGCAGTTCTTC. Protein product: CASSHGSSYNEQFF.

The V and J genes are TRBV6-5 and TRBJ1-4; 7 bases agree with TRBD1. V gave up 7 bases and J gave up 2 bases; unmatched junction bases: 7. The CDR3 spans 15 residues. Germline loops: CDR1 MNHEY, CDR2 SVGAGI. The CDR3 DNA is TGTGCCAGCATTCAAGGGGACAGTACTAATGAAAAACTGTTTTTT. It encodes CASIQGDSTNEKLFF.